This T cell receptor (beta chain) is drawn from a study of shared clonotypes between healthy human individuals. Findings of the study overall: What rarefaction showed was incomplete sorted-subset sequencing despite large depth.

The CDR3 runs to 16 residues. CDR1 is MNHEY and CDR2 is SMNVEV in the germline V gene (reference sequence). V lost 4 bases to trimming and J lost 4 bases; unmatched junction nucleotides: 12. Execution of the assay was at deep level. Only in-frame clones appear in the TCRdb table, and some are missing; sequencing was by immunoSEQ multiplex PCR. The sample contains hundreds of thousands of clones, about 96% of which appear only once. CD8 cells regarded as naive lacked CD45RO, were positively chosen for CCR7, and omitted terminally differentiated effector memory CD45RA+ cells. Donors were Caucasian adults residing in Nashville, Tennessee, USA. A remark on this clone: Its specificity is not known.

The sequenced sample consisted of naive CD8+ T cells sorted from blood. V usage is TRBV27 and J usage is TRBJ2-7; 8 bases match TRBD2. The clonotype was recovered from a man younger than 45 in good health. This CDR3 is CASSYSSGSLFYEQYF. The CDR3 DNA is TGTGCCAGCAGTTATTCTAGCGGGTCCTTGTTTTACGAGCAGTACTTC.